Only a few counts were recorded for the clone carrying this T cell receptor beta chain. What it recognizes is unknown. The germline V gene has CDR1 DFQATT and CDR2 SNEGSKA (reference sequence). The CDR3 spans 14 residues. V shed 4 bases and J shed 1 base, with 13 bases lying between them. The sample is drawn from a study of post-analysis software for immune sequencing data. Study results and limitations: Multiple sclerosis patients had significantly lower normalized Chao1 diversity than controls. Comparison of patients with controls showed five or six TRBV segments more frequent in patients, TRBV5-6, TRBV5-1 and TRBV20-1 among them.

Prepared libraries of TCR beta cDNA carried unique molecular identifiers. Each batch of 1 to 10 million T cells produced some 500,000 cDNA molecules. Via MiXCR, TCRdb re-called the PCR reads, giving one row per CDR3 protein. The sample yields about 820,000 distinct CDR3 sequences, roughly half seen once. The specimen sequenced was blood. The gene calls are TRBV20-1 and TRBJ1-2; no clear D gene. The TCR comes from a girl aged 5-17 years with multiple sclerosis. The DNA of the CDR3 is TGCAGTGCTACTCAGCCCGGACTTAACTATGGCTACACCTTC. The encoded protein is CSATQPGLNYGYTF.